This T cell receptor beta chain came from a study of T cell responses to AZD1222 COVID-19 vaccine. The V end was cut by 0 bases, the J end by 7 bases, with 12 bases between. The germline V gene encodes CDR1 LNHNV and CDR2 YYDKDF (reference sequence). The CDR3 covers 14 residues. This table comes from immunoSEQ multiplex PCR, and its TCRdb copy is limited to in-frame clones, with some not included. The repertoire holds some 86,000 clones, with 80% as singletons. Sequencing used peripheral blood, obtained on day 0 of AZD1222 vaccination. The J gene is TRBJ1-2, the V gene TRBV15, with D maybe TRBD1 (5 bases). This TCR came from an adult in good health. The CDR3 protein is CATSRDVGGTGYTF. The CDR3 DNA reads TGTGCCACCAGCAGAGATGTCGGGGGTACTGGCTACACCTTC.